This TCR beta chain was captured by sequencing in a study of blood T cell repertoires in COVID-19. Original handling: Estimation of nucleated cell counts was performed using reference gene primer amplification. TCRdb's copy holds only in-frame clones and misses some; the assay was immunoSEQ multiplex PCR. V and J calls and clone size are as listed in that table; D and trimming were resolved from the DNA. This table holds around 120,000 clones, less than 90% found once. The CDR3 is 14 residues long. V was clipped by 4 bases and J by 5 bases; unmatched bases: 6. Germline CDR1 is SGHRS and CDR2 is YFSETQ.

The clonotype was recovered from a young man with acute or convalescent COVID-19. The chain is built from TRBV5-1 and TRBJ1-1, with 9 nucleotides matching TRBD1. Sequencing used peripheral blood. The CDR3 reads CASSPGQGRTEAFF. DNA of the CDR3: TGCGCCAGCAGCCCGGGACAGGGTAGGACTGAAGCTTTCTTT.